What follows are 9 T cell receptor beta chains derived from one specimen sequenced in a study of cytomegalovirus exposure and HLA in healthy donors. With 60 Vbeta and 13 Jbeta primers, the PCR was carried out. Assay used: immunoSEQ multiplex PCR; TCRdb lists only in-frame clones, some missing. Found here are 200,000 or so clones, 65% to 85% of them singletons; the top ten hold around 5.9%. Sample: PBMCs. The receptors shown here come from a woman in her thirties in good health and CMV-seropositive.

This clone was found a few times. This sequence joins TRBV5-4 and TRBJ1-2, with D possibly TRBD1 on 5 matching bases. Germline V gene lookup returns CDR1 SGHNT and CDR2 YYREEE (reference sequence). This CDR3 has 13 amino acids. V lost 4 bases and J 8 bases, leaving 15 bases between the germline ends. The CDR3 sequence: CASSQQATGGYTF. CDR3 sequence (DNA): TGTGCCAGCAGCCAACAGGCCACCGGGGGCTACACCTTC.

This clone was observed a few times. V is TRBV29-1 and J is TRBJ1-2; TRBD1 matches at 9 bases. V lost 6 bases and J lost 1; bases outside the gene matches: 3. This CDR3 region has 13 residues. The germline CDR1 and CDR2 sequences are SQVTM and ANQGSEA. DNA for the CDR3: TGCAGCGTATCGGGACAGGGTAACTATGGCTACACCTTC. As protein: CSVSGQGNYGYTF.

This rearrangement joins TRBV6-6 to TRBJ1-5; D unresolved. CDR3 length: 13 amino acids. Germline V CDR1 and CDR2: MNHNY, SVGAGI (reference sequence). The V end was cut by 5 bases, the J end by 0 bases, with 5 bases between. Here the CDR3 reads CASSMYSNQPQHF. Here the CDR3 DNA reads TGTGCCAGCAGTATGTATAGCAATCAGCCCCAGCATTTT.

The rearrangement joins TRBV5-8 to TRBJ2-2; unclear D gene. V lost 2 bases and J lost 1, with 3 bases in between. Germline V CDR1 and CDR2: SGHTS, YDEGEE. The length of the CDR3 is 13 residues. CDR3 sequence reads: CASSFRNTGELFF. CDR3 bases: TGTGCCAGCAGCTTTAGGAACACCGGGGAGCTGTTTTTT.

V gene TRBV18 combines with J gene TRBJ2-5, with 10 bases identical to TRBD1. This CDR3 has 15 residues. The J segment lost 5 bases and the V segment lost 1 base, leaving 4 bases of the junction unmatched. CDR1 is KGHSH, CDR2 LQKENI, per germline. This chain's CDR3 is CASSPQGQGYETQYF. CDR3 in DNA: TGTGCCAGCTCACCACAGGGACAGGGGTACGAGACCCAGTACTTC.

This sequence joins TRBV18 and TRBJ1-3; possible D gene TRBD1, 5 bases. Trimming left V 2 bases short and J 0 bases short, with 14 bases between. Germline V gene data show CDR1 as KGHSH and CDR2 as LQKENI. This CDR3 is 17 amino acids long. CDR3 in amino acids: CASSPSPGYTSGNTIYF. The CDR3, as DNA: TGTGCCAGCTCACCATCGCCAGGGTACACCTCTGGAAACACCATATATTTT.

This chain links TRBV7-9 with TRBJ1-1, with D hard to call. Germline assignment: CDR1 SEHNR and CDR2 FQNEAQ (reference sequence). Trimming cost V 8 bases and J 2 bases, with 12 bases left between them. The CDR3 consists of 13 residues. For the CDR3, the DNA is TGTGCCAGCGACGGAGGAAGAAACACTGAAGCTTTCTTT. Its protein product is CASDGGRNTEAFF.

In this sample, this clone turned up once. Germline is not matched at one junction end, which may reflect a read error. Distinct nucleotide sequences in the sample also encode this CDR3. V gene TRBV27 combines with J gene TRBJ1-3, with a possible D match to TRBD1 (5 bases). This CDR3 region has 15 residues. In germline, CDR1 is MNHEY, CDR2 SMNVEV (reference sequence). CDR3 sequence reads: CASSLTGGRGNTIYF. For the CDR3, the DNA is TGTGCCAGTAGTTTAACGGGGGGTAGGGGAAACACCATATATTTT.

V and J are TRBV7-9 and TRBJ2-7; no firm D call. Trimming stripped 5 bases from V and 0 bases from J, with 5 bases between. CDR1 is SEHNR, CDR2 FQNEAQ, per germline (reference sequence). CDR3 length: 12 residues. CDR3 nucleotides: TGTGCCAGCAGCCCAAACTCCTACGAGCAGTACTTC. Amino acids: CASSPNSYEQYF.